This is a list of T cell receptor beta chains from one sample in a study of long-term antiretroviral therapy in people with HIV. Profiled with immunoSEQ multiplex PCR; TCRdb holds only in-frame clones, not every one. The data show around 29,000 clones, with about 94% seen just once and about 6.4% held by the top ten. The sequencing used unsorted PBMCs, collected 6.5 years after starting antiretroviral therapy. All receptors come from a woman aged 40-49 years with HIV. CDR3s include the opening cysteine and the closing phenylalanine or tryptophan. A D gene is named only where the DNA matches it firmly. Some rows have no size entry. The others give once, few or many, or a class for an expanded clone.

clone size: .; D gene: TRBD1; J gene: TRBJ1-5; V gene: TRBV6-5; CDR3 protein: CASSFDRDGQPQHF; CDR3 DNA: TGTGCCAGCAGTTTTGACAGGGACGGTCAGCCCCAGCATTTT
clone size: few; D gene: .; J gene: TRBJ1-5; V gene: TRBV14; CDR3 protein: CASSRGGSQPQHF; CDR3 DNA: TGTGCCAGCAGCCGAGGGGGAAGTCAGCCCCAGCATTTT
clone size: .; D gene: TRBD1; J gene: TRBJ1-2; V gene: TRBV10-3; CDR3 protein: CAISDEDRAKGGYTF; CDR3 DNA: TGTGCCATCAGTGACGAGGACAGGGCCAAGGGTGGCTACACCTTC
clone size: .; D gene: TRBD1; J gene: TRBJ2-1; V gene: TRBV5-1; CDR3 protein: CATSTGTGENEQFF; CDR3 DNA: TGCGCCACCTCGACGGGGACAGGGGAGAATGAGCAGTTCTTC
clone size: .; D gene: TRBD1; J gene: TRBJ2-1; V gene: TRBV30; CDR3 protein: CAWSVEGTGKDNEQFF; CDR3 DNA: TGTGCCTGGAGTGTAGAGGGGACAGGTAAAGACAATGAGCAGTTCTTC
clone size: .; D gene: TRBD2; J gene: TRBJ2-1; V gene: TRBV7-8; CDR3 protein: CASSLMGGTNEQFF; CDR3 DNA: TGTGCCAGCAGCTTAATGGGAGGGACGAATGAGCAGTTCTTC
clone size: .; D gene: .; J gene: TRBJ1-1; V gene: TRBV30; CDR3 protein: CAWSVTAEAFF; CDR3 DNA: TGTGCCTGGAGTGTTACCGCTGAAGCTTTCTTT
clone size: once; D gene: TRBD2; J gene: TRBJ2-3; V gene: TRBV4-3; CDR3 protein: CASSLFSGRGARDTQYF; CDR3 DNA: TGCGCCAGCAGCCTTTTCTCCGGGCGGGGGGCCCGAGATACGCAGTATTTT
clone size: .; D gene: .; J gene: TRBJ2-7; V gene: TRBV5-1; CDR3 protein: CASSLAVVGPRPIDEQYF; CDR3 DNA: TGCGCCAGCAGCTTGGCCGTCGTGGGGCCGCGACCCATAGACGAGCAGTACTTC
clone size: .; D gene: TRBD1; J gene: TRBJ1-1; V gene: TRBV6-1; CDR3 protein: CASSDRGQGSIGGTEAFF; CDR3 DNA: TGTGCCAGCAGTGATCGAGGACAGGGAAGTATTGGTGGCACTGAAGCTTTCTTT
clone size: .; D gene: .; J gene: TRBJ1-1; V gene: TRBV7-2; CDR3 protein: CASSLTGSGEAFF; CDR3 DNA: TGTGCCAGCAGCTTAACCGGGTCGGGTGAAGCTTTCTTT
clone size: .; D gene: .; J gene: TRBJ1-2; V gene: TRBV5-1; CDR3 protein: CASSSEQTNYGYTF; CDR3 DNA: TGCGCCAGCAGCTCCGAACAGACTAACTATGGCTACACCTTC
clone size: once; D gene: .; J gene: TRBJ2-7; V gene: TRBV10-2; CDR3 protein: CASSPDYGGEQYF; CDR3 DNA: TGCGCCAGCAGTCCAGACTATGGTGGCGAGCAGTACTTC
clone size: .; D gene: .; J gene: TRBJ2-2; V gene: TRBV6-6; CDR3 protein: CASSYSAGGRTGELFF; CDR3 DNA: TGTGCCAGCAGTTACTCGGCAGGGGGGAGGACCGGGGAGCTGTTTTTT
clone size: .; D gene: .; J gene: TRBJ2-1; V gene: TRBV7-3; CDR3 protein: CASSPTSSYNEQFF; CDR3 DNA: TGTGCCAGCAGCCCTACGAGCTCCTACAATGAGCAGTTCTTC
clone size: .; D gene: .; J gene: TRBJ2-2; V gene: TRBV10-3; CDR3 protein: CAIGEGTGELFF; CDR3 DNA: TGTGCCATTGGAGAGGGGACCGGGGAGCTGTTTTTT
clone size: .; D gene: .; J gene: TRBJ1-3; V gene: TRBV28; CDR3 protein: CASRAGDDTIYF; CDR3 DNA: TGTGCCAGCAGGGCAGGGGATGACACCATATATTTT
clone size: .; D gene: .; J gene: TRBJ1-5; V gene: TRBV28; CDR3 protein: CALQGGNQPQHF; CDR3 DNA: TGTGCCTTACAGGGTGGAAATCAGCCCCAGCATTTT
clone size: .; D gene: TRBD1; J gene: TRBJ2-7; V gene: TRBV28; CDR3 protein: CASSFSDRAIYEQYF; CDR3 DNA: TGTGCCAGCAGTTTCTCGGACAGGGCCATCTACGAGCAGTACTTC
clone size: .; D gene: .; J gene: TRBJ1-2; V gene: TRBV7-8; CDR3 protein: CASSFNRVEGYGYTF; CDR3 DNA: TGTGCCAGCAGCTTCAACAGGGTTGAAGGTTATGGCTACACCTTC
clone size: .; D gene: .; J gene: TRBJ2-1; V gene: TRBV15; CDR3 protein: CATSRDRGPYNEQFF; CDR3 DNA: TGTGCCACCAGCAGAGATCGAGGCCCCTACAATGAGCAGTTCTTC
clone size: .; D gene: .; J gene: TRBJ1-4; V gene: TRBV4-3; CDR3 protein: CASSLTDGNEKLFF; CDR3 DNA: TGCGCCAGCAGCCTAACCGACGGTAATGAAAAACTGTTTTTT
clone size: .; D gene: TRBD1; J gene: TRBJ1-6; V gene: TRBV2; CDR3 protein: CASSLEDRGNSPLHF; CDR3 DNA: TGTGCCAGCAGTTTAGAGGACAGGGGAAATTCACCCCTCCACTTT
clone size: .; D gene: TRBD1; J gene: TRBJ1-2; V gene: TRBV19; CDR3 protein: CASSRGMEGASSYGYTF; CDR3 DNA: TGTGCCAGTAGCCGTGGTATGGAGGGGGCGTCTAGCTATGGCTACACCTTC
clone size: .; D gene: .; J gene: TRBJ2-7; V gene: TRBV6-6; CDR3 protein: CASSYAASGSEQYF; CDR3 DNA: TGTGCCAGCAGTTACGCGGCTTCAGGGTCCGAGCAGTACTTC
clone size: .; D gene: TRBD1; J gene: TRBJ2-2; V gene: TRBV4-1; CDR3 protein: CASSRTGAGELFF; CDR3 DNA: TGCGCCAGCAGCCGGACAGGGGCCGGGGAGCTGTTTTTT
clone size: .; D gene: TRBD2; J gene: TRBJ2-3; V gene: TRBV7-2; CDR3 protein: CASSPWLAGTPGTDTQYF; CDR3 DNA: TGTGCCAGCAGTCCCTGGCTAGCGGGGACTCCGGGTACAGATACGCAGTATTTT
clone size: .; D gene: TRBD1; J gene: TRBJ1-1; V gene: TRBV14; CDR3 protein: CASMRDRGGTEAFF; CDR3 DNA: TGTGCCAGCATGCGGGACAGGGGAGGCACTGAAGCTTTCTTT
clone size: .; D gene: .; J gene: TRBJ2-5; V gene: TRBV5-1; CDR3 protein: CASRSEHGETQYF; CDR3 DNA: TGCGCCAGCCGCTCCGAACACGGGGAGACCCAGTACTTC
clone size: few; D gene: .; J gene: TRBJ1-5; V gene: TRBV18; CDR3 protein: CASSPRGGDNSNQPQHF; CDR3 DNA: TGTGCCAGCTCACCACGTGGTGGGGACAATAGCAATCAGCCCCAGCATTTT
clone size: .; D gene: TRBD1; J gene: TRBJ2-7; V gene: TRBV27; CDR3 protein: CASSRDRGLYEQYF; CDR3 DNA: TGTGCCAGCAGCCGGGACAGGGGCCTCTACGAGCAGTACTTC
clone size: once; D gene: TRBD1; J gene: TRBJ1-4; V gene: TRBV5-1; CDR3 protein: CANPPGGSKWGLFF; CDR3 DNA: TGCGCCAACCCGCCAGGGGGTTCCAAATGGGGACTGTTTTTT
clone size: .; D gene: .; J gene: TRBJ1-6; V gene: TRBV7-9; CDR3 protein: CASSSYSDNSPLHF; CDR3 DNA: TGTGCCAGCAGCTCCTACAGTGACAATTCACCCCTCCACTTT
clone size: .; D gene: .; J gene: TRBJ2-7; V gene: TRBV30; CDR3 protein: CAWSTRQASGYEQYF; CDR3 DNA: TGTGCCTGGAGTACTCGTCAGGCCAGCGGTTACGAGCAGTACTTC
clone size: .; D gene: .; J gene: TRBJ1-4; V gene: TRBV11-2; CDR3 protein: CASSRPRGLGWDEKLFF; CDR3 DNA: TGTGCCAGCAGCCGCCCGAGGGGATTGGGGTGGGATGAAAAACTGTTTTTT
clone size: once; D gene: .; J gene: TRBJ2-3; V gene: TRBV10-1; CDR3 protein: CASSGDPSTDTQYF; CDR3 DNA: TGCGCCAGCAGTGGAGACCCTAGCACAGATACGCAGTATTTT